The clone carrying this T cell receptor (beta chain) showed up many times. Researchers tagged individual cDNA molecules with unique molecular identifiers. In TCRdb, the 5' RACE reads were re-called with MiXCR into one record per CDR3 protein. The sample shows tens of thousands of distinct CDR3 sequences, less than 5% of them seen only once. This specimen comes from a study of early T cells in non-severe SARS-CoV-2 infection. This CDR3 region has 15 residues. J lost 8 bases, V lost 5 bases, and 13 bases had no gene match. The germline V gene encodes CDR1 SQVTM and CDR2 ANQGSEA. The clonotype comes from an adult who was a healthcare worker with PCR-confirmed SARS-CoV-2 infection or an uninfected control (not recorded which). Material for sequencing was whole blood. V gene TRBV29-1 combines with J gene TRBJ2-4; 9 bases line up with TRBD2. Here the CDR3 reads CSVLIAGGREDIQYF. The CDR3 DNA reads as TGCAGCGTTCTAATTGCGGGGGGGAGAGAGGACATTCAGTACTTC.